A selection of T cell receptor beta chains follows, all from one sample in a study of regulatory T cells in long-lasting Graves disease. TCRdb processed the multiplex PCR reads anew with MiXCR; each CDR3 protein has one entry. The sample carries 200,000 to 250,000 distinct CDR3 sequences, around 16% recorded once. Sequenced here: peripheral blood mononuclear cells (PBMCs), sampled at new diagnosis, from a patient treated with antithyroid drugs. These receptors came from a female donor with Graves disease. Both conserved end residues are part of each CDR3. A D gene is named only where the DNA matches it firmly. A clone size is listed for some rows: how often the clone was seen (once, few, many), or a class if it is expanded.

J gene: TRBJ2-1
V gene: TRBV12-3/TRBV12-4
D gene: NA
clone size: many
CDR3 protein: CASNFGGRVYNEQFF
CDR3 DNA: TGTGCCAGCAACTTTGGAGGTCGGGTCTACAATGAGCAGTTCTTC

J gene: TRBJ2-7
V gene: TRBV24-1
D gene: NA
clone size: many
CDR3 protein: CATSDTGTFSYEQYF
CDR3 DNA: TGTGCCACCAGTGATACCGGGACATTCTCCTACGAGCAGTACTTC

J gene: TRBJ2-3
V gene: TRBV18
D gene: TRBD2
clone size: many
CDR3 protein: CASSPVAGWSTDTQYF
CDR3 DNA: TGTGCCAGCTCACCAGTAGCGGGTTGGAGCACAGATACGCAGTATTTT

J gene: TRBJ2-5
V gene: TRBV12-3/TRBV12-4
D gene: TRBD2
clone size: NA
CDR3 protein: CASSLGLARSETQYF
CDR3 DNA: TGTGCCAGCAGCCTAGGACTAGCCCGTTCGGAGACCCAGTACTTC

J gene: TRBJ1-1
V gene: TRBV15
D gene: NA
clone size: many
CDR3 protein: CATSGGRGTEAFF
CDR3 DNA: TGTGCCACCAGCGGGGGGCGCGGGACTGAAGCTTTCTTT

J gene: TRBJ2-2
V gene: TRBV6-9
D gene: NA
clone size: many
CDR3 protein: CASSYSSGPTFNTGELFF
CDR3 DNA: TGTGCCAGCAGTTACTCAAGCGGCCCGACCTTCAACACCGGGGAGCTGTTTTTT

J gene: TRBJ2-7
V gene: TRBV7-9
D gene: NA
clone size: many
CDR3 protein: CASSFGRVYEQYF
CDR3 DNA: TGTGCCAGCAGCTTCGGCAGGGTCTACGAGCAGTACTTC

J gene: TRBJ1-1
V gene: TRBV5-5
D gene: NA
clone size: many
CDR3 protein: CASTLVPENTEAFF
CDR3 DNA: TGTGCCAGCACCTTGGTCCCAGAGAACACTGAAGCTTTCTTT

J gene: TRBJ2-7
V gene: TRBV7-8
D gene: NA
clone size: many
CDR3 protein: CASSKRGYEQYF
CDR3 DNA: TGTGCCAGCAGCAAACGGGGGTACGAGCAGTACTTC

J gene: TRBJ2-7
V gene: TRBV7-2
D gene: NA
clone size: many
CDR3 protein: CASSSHYEQYF
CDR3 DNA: TGTGCCAGCAGCTCCCACTACGAGCAGTACTTC

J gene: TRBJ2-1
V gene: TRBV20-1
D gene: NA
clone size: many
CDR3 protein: CSARDPGREGQRSYNEQFF
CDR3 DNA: TGCAGTGCTAGAGATCCCGGCAGGGAAGGGCAGAGATCCTACAATGAGCAGTTCTTC

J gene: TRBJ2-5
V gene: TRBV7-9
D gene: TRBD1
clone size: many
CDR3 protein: CASSSFYRGETQYF
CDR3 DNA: TGTGCCAGCAGCTCGTTTTACAGGGGAGAGACCCAGTACTTC

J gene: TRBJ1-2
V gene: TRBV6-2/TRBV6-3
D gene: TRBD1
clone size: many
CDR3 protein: CASSESGTADNYGYTF
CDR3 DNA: TGTGCCAGCAGTGAGTCCGGGACAGCTGACAACTATGGCTACACCTTC

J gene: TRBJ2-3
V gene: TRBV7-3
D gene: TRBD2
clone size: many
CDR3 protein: CASSLTGGGGDTQYF
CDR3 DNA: TGTGCCAGCAGCTTAACGGGCGGGGGGGGAGATACGCAGTATTTT

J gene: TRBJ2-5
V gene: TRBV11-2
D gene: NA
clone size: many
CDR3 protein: CASSHVGAETQYF
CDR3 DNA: TGTGCCAGCAGCCACGTCGGTGCAGAGACCCAGTACTTC

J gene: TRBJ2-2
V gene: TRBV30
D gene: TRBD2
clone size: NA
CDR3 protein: CARRVAGGGTGELFF
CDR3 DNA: TGTGCCCGGCGGGTGGCGGGAGGAGGCACCGGGGAGCTGTTTTTT

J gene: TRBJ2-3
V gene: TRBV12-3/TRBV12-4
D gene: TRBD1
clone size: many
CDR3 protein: CASSPGQAAFTQYF
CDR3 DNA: TGTGCCAGCAGTCCGGGACAGGCGGCATTCACGCAGTATTTT